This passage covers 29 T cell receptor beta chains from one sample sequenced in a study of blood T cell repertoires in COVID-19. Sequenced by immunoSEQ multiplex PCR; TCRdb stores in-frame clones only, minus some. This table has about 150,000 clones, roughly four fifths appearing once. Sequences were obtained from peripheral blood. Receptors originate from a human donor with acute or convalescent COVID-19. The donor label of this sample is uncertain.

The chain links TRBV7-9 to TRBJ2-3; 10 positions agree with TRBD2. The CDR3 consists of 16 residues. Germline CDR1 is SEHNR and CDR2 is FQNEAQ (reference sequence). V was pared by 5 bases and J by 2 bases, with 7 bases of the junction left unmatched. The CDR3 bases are TGTGCCAGCAGCCTAGGACTAGCGGAGACCACAGATACGCAGTATTTT. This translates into CASSLGLAETTDTQYF.

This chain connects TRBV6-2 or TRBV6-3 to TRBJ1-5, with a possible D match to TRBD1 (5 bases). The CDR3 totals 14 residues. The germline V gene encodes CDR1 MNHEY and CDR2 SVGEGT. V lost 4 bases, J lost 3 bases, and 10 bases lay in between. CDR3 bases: TGTGCCAGCAGTTTACAGGTCCTCAATCAGCCCCAGCATTTT. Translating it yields CASSLQVLNQPQHF.

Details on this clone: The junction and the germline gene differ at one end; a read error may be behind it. The CDR3: CATSAGTTNEKLFF. The CDR3, as DNA: TGCGCCACCAGCGCAGGGACAACTAATGAAAAACTGTTTTTT. The genes are TRBV5-1 and TRBJ1-4, with D maybe TRBD1 (5 bases). CDR1 SGHRS and CDR2 YFSETQ come from the germline V gene. The CDR3 totals 14 residues.

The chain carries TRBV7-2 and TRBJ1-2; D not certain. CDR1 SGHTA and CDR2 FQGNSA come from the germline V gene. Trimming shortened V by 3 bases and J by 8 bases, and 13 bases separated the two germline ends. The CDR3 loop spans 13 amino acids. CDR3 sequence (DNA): TGTGCCAGCAGCTTTTCCAGCCGAGGGGGCTACACCTTC. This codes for CASSFSSRGGYTF.

CDR3 region: CASIQNRDIGYGYTF. The CDR3 coding sequence is TGTGCCAGCATCCAGAACCGGGATATTGGCTATGGCTACACCTTC. This chain joins TRBV2 and TRBJ1-2; D unclear. Trimming stripped 7 bases from V and 4 bases from J, with 19 bases between. Germline V gene data show CDR1 as SNHLY and CDR2 as FYNNEI. The CDR3 covers 15 residues. The variable domain in full, with the rest retrieved from reference TRBV2 and TRBJ1-2, is EPEVTQTPSHQVTQMGQEVILRCVPISNHLYFYWYRQILGQKVEFLVSFYNNEISEKSEIFDDQFSVERPDGSNFTLKIRSTKLEDSAMYFCASIQNRDIGYGYTFGSGTRLTVV.

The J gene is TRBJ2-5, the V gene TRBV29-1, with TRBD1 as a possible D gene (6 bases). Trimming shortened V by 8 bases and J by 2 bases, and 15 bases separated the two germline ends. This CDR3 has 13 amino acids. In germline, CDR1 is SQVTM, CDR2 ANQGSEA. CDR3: CSLRMTGQETQYF. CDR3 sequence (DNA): TGCAGCCTCCGAATGACAGGACAAGAGACCCAGTACTTC.

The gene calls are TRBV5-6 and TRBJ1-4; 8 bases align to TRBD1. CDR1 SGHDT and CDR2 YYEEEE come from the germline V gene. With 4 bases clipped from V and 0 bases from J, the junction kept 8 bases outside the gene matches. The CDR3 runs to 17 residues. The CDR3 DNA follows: TGTGCCAGCAGCCGGGGACAGGTCACTGCAACTAATGAAAAACTGTTTTTT. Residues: CASSRGQVTATNEKLFF.

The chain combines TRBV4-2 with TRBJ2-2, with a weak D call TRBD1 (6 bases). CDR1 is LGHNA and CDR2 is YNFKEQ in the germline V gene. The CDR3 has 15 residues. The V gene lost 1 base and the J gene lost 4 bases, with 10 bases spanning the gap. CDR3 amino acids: CASSQAGTPTGELFF. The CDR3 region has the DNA TGTGCCAGCAGCCAAGCCGGGACACCCACCGGGGAGCTGTTTTTT.

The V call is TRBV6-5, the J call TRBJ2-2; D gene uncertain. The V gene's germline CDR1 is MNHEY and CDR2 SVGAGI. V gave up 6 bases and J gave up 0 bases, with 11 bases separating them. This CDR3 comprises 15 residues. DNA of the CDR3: TGTGCCAGCAGGGAGAGATCCGCGAACACCGGGGAGCTGTTTTTT. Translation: CASRERSANTGELFF.

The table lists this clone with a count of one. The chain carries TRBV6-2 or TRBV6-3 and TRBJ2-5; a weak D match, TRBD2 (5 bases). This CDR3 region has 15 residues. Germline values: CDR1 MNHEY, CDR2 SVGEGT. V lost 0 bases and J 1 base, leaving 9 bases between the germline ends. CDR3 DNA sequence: TGTGCCAGCAGTTACTCGGGTAGCGTCCAAGAGACCCAGTACTTC. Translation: CASSYSGSVQETQYF.

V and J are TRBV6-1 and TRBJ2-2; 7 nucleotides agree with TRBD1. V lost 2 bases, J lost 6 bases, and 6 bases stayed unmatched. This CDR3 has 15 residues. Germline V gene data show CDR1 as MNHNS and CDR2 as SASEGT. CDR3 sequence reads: CASSEIRGQAGELFF. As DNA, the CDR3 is TGTGCCAGCAGTGAAATAAGGGGGCAAGCCGGGGAGCTGTTTTTT.

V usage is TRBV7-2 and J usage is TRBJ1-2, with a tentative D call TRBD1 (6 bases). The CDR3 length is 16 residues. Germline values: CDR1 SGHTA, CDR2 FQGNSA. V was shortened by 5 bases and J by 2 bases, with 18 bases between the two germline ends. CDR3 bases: TGTGCCAGCAGCCCCCGTGTAATGCAGGGGAACTATGGCTACACCTTC. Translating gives CASSPRVMQGNYGYTF.

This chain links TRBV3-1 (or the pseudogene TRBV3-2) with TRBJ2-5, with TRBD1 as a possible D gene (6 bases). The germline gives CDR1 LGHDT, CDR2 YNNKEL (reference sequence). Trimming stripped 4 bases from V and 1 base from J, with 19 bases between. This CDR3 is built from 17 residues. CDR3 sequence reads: CASSPDPLGQFQETQYF. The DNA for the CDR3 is TGTGCCAGCAGCCCAGATCCACTAGGACAGTTCCAAGAGACCCAGTACTTC.

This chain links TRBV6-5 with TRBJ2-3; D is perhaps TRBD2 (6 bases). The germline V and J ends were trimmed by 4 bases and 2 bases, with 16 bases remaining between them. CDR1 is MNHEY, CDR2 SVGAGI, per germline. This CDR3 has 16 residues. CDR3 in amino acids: CASSSAGLFNTDTQYF. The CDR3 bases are TGTGCCAGCAGTTCGGCGGGGCTTTTTAACACAGATACGCAGTATTTT.

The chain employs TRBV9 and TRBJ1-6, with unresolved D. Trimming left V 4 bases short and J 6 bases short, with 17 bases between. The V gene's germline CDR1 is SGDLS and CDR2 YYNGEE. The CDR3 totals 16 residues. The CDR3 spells CASSPVSTKSNSPLHF. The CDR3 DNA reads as TGTGCCAGCAGCCCCGTTTCCACTAAATCTAATTCACCCCTCCACTTT.

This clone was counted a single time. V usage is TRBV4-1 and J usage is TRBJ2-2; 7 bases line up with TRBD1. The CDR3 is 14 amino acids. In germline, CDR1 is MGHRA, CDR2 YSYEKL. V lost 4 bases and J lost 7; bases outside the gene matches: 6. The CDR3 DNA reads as TGCGCCAGCAGCCCCCGGGACAGTTACGGGGAGCTGTTTTTT. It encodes CASSPRDSYGELFF.

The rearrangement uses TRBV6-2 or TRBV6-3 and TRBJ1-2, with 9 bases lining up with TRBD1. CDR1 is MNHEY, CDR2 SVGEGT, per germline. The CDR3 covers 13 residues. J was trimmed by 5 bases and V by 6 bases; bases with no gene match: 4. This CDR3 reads CASSEQGAYGYTF. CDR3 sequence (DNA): TGTGCCAGCAGCGAACAGGGGGCGTATGGCTACACCTTC.

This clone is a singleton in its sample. CDR3 residues: CASNPLDRDSYGYTF. The CDR3 nucleotides read TGTGCCAGCAACCCCTTGGACAGAGACTCCTATGGCTACACCTTC. The V call is TRBV11-2, the J call TRBJ1-2; tentatively, D is TRBD1 (6 bases). The CDR3 loop spans 15 amino acids. The V gene lost 7 bases and the J gene lost 4 bases, with 19 bases spanning the gap. Germline CDR1 is SGHAT and CDR2 is FQNNGV.

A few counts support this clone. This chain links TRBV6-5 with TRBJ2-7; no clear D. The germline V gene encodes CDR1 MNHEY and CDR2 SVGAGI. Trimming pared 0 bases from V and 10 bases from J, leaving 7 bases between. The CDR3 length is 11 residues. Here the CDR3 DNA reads TGTGCCAGCAGTTACTCAGCCGTCCAGTACTTC. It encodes CASSYSAVQYF.

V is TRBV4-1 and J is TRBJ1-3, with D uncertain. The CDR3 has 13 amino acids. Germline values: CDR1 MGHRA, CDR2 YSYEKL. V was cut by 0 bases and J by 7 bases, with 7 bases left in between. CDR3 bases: TGCGCCAGCAGCCAAGATCACGGGAACACCATATATTTT. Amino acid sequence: CASSQDHGNTIYF.

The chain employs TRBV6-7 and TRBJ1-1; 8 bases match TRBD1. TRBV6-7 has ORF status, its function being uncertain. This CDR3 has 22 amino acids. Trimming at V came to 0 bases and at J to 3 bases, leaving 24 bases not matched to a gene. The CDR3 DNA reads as TGTGCCAGCAGTTACTCCCGATCTCGACCGGGACAGGCACCTCTCTTGGACACTGAAGCTTTCTTT. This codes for CASSYSRSRPGQAPLLDTEAFF.

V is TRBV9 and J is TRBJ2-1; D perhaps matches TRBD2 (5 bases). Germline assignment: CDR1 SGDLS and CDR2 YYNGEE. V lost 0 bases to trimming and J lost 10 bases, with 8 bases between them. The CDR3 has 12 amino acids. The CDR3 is CASSVGSGEQFF. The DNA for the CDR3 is TGTGCCAGCAGCGTAGGTTCGGGGGAGCAGTTCTTC. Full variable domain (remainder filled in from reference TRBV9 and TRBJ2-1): DSGVTQTPKHLITATGQRVTLRCSPRSGDLSVYWYQQSLDQGLQFLIQYYNGEERAKGNILERFSAQQFPDLHSELNLSSLELGDSALYFCASSVGSGEQFFGPGTRLTVL.

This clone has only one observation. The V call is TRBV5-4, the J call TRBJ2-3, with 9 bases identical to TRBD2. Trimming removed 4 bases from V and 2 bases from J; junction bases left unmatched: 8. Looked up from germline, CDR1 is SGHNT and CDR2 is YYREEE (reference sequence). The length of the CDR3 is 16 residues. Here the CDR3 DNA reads TGTGCCAGCAGCCGACGACTAGCGGCCAACACAGATACGCAGTATTTT. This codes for CASSRRLAANTDTQYF.

The CDR3 loop is CASSRPHRGGTEAFF. In DNA form, the CDR3 reads TGTGCCAGCAGCCGACCGCACAGGGGTGGAACTGAAGCTTTCTTT. The chain carries TRBV6-5 and TRBJ1-1; 7 positions match TRBD1. V gave up 6 bases and J gave up 5 bases; unmatched junction bases: 12. CDR3 size: 15 residues. Looked up from germline, CDR1 is MNHEY and CDR2 is SVGAGI.

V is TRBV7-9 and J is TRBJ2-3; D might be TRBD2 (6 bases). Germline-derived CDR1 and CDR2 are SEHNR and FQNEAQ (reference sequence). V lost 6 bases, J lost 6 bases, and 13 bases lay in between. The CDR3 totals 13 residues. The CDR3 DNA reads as TGTGCCAGCAGTTCCCCAGGGAGGGATACGCAGTATTTT. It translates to CASSSPGRDTQYF.

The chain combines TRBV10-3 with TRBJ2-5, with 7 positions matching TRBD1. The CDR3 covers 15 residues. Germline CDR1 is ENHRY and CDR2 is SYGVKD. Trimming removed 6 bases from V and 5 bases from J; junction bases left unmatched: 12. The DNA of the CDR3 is TGTGCCATCAGCGACCCGGGACAGCAAAGGGAGACCCAGTACTTC. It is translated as CAISDPGQQRETQYF.

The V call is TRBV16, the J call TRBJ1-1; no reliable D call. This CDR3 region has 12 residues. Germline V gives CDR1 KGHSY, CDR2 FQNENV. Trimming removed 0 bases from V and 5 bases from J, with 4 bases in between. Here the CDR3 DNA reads TGTGCCAGCAGCCAATCCCGGACTGAAGCTTTCTTT. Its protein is CASSQSRTEAFF.

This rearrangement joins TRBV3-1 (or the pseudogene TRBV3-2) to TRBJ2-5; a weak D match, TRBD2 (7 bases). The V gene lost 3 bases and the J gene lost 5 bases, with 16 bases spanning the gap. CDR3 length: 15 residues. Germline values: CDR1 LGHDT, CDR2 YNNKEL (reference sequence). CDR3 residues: CASSHGGGADETQYF. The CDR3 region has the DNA TGTGCCAGCAGCCATGGAGGGGGGGCCGATGAGACCCAGTACTTC.

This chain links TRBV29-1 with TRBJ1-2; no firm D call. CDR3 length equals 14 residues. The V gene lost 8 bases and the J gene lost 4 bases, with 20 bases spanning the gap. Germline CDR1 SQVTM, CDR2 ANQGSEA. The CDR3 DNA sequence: TGCAGCACCTTTAGTCAAGGAGAAGGCTATGGCTACACCTTC. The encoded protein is CSTFSQGEGYGYTF.